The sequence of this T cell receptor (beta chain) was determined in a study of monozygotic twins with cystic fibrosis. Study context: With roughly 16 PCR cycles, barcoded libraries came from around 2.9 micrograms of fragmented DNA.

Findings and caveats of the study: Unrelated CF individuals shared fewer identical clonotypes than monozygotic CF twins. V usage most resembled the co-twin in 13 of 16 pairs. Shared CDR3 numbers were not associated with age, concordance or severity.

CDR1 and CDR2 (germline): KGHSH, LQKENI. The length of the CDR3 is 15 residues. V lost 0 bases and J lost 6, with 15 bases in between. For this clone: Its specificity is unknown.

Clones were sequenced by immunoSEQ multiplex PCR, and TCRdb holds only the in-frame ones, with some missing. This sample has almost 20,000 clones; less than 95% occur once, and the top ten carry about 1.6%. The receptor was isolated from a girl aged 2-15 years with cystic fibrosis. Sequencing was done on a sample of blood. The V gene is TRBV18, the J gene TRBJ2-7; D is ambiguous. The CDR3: CASSPPFANTGEQYF. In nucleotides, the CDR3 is TGTGCCAGCTCACCACCCTTTGCAAATACGGGCGAGCAGTACTTC.